This T cell receptor beta chain was found in a study of blood T cell repertoires in COVID-19. Study-wide context: Donors in the United States, Italy and Spain gave samples during acute or convalescent COVID-19. Nucleic acid was either cDNA or gDNA, and it came from T cells, B-cell-depleted T cells, or PBMCs.

Source study methods: For nucleated cells, counts were estimated from reference gene primer amplification. Data came from immunoSEQ multiplex PCR; TCRdb stores just in-frame clones and leaves some out. V, J and clone size derive from that table, while D and trimming were established from the DNA sequence. The table includes some 670,000 clones, 85% to 90% detected once. This CDR3 is built from 15 residues. The V end lost 5 bases, the J end lost 0 bases, and 13 bases lay between the germline ends. Germline CDR1 is SNHLY and CDR2 is FYNNEI. The sample consisted of peripheral blood. This rearrangement joins TRBV2 to TRBJ1-1; D ambiguous. The sequence derives from a woman aged 18-29 years with acute or convalescent COVID-19. This chain's CDR3 is CASSPYSEVNTEAFF. The DNA of the CDR3 is TGTGCCAGCAGTCCCTATTCAGAGGTGAACACTGAAGCTTTCTTT.